This T cell receptor beta chain was sequenced during a study of T-cell memory formation after mild COVID-19. Study-wide results and limits: Mainly in CM and EM were contracting CD4+ clones; CD8+ were in EMRA. The authors did not confirm SARS-CoV-2 specificity of second-wave clones peaking day 37. Some clones that responded turned up in pre-infection memory, which suggests that cross-reactive memory joined in.

5'RACE primed from the constant segment yielded TCR alpha and TCR beta cDNA libraries bearing sample barcodes and UMIs. TCRdb itself ran the 5' RACE reads through MiXCR, one entry per CDR3 protein. In the table there are roughly 380,000 distinct CDR3 sequences, 25% to 30% of which are singletons. As regards this clonotype: Its cognate antigen is unknown.

The receptor was derived from an adult woman who had mild COVID-19 (a few samples of this study predate the infection). Cell type and time point are not known. The sample comprised PBMCs or a T cell subset sorted from them (not recorded which).

The DNA of the CDR3 is TGTGCCAGCAGTACGAGAAGGGGGGGCTCTTTCAGTGATGGCTACACCTTC. Amino acid sequence: CASSTRRGGSFSDGYTF. The chain carries TRBV12-3 or TRBV12-4 and TRBJ1-2; D possibly corresponds to TRBD1 (6 bases). The CDR3 has 17 residues. The germline V and J ends were trimmed by 5 bases and 6 bases, with 25 bases remaining between them.